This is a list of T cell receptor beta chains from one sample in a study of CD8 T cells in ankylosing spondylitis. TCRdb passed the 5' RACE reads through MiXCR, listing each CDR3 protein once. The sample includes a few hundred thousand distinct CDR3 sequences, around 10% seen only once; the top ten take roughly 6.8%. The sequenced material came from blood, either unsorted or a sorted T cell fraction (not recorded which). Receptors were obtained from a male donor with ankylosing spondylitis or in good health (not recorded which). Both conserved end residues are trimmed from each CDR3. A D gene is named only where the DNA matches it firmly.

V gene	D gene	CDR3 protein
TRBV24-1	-	ATSDHAPTGGELF
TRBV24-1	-	ATERGGSEQF
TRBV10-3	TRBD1	AISEDRAGGTEAF
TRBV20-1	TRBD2	SAASGGDSYEQY
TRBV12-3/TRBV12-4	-	ASSFLQRGYT
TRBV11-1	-	ASSRTDPYTDTQY
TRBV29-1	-	SVTFRGSSYNEQF
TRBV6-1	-	ATHWGRRGNQPQH
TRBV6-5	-	ASSYSTYNEQF
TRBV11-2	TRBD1	VSTGTGVYEQY
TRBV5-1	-	ASSLMGPSYEQY
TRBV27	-	ASSPRTVSSYNEQF
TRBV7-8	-	ASTPKTGTFSGANVLT
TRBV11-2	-	ASSLDLNRDYNQPQH
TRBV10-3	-	AISGTENTDTQY
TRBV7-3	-	ASSPGSYTQY
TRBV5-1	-	ASSLFLSSTDTQY
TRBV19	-	ASSPMTSTGELF
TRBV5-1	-	ASSSPGGMDTEAF
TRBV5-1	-	ASSPDGYYGYT
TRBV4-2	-	ASSIFASVNEQF
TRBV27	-	ASSLSRGGNQPQH